The TCR beta chain described here comes from a study of regulatory T cells in long-lasting Graves disease. According to the study, TCR beta libraries were built with iRepertoire HTBI primers and CDR3-region Arm-PCR. In TCRdb, the multiplex PCR reads were re-called with MiXCR into one record per CDR3 protein. The profile shows roughly 450,000 distinct CDR3 sequences, about 20% of them singletons. General observations from the study: The persistent group shared about 2,600 public clonotypes, more than the 950 to 1,000 shared by new patients.

This CDR3 comprises 16 residues. CDR1 MNHEY and CDR2 SVGEGT come from the germline V gene. The germline V and J ends were trimmed by 4 bases and 0 bases, with 16 bases remaining between them. As concerns this clonotype: The antigen is not known.

Time point: persistent/refractory GD, antithyroid drugs over 5 years with positive TRAb. PBMC-extracted RNA yielded the TCR library. This chain connects TRBV6-2 or TRBV6-3 to TRBJ2-7; TRBD1 might be the D (6 bases). The input for sequencing was peripheral blood mononuclear cells (PBMCs), taken when the disease was refractory, from a patient treated with antithyroid drugs. This sequence originates from a female donor with Graves disease. The CDR3 nucleotides are TGTGCCAGCAGTTTGAACGCCGGGACACCCTCCTACGAGCAGTACTTC. Amino acids: CASSLNAGTPSYEQYF.